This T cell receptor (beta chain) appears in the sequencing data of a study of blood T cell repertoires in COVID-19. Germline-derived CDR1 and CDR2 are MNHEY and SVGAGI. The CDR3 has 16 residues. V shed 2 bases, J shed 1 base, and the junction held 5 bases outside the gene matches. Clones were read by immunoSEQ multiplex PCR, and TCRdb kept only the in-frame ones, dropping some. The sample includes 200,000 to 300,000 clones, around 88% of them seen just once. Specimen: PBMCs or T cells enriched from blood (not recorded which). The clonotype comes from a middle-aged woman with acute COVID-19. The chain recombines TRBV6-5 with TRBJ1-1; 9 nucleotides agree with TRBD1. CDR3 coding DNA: TGTGCCAGCAGTTACGCCGGACAGGGGAAGAACACTGAAGCTTTCTTT. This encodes CASSYAGQGKNTEAFF.